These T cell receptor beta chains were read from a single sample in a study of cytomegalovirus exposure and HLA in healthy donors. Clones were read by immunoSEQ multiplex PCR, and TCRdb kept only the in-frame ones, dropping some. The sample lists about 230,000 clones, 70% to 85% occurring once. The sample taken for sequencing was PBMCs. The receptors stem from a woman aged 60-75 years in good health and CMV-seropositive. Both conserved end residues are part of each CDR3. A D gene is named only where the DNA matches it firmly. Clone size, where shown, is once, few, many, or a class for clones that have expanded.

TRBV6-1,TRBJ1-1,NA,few,TGTGCCAGCACACTCACAGGCACAGCGAACACTGAAGCTTTCTTT,CASTLTGTANTEAFF
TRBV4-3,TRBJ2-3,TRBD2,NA,TGCGCCAGCAGCCAAGATGGGCTTAGCGGGGGGACAGATACGCAGTATTTT,CASSQDGLSGGTDTQYF
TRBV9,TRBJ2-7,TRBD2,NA,TGTGCCAGCAGCGTAGAGAGGTCTAGCGGGGGGGATACCTACGAGCAGTACTTC,CASSVERSSGGDTYEQYF
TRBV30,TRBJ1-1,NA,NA,TGTGCCTGGAGCCAATTGAACACTGAAGCTTTCTTT,CAWSQLNTEAFF
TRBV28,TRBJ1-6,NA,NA,TGTGCCAGCAGTTCCTCTCTGTTAGCCCAGTCACCCCTCCACTTT,CASSSSLLAQSPLHF
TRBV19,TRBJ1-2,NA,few,TGTGCCAGTAGTAGCCGGCAGGGGCGAGAAGGGGGCTACACCTTC,CASSSRQGREGGYTF
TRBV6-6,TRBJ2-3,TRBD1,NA,TGTGCCAGCAGTTCCTTACAGGGGGCACTTACAGATACGCAGTATTTT,CASSSLQGALTDTQYF
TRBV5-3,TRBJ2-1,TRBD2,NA,TGTGCCAGAAGCGCGACTAGCGGGGGGGCCAGGAATGAGCAGTTCTTC,CARSATSGGARNEQFF
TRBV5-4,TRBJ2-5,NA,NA,TGTGCCAGCAGCTTGGCGGCGGGTTGGGAGACCCAGTACTTC,CASSLAAGWETQYF
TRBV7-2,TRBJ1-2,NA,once,TGTGCCAGCAGCTTAGTGTACGCGGTTGCGGGCTACACCTTC,CASSLVYAVAGYTF
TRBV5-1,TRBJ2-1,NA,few,TGCGCCAGCAGCCCTCGAACTAGGGCCAATGAGCAGTTCTTC,CASSPRTRANEQFF
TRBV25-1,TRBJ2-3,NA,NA,TGTGCCAGCAGTGAAATGACGGGATCAGTAACAGATACGCAGTATTTT,CASSEMTGSVTDTQYF
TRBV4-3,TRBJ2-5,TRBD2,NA,TGCGCCAGCAGCCAAGGGGTAGCGGGGGGTGGTGAGACCCAGTACTTC,CASSQGVAGGGETQYF
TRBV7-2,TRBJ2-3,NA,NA,TGTGCCAGCCTACAGGGTTTCGGGGGCACAGATACGCAGTATTTT,CASLQGFGGTDTQYF
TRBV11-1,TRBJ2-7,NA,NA,TGTGCCAGCAGTTCGTCGGCGGGGTCTCTGGCCGAGCAGTACTTC,CASSSSAGSLAEQYF
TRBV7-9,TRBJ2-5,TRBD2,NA,TGTGCCAGCAGCCCGAATAGCGGGAGAAGGGAGACCCAGTACTTC,CASSPNSGRRETQYF
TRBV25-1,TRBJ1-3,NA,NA,TGTGCCTCCCAGGGGATCCGACCTGGAAACACCATATATTTT,CASQGIRPGNTIYF
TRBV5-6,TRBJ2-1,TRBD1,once,TGTGCCAGCAGCGCCCCCGGGACAGGGAACAATGAGCAGTTCTTC,CASSAPGTGNNEQFF
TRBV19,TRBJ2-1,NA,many,TGTGCCAGTAGTGCCACGACAGGCAGGAGGAACAATGAGCAGTTCTTC,CASSATTGRRNNEQFF
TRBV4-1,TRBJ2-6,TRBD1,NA,TGCGCCAGCAGCCAAGTCGCCGACAGGGCTGGCCCCTCTGGGGCCAACGTCCTGACTTTC,CASSQVADRAGPSGANVLTF
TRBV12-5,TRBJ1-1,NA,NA,TGTGCTAGTGGCCGGACAGACACTGAAGCTTTCTTT,CASGRTDTEAFF
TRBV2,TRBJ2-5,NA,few,TGTGCCAGCAGTTACACAGGGAGTCAAGAGACCCAGTACTTC,CASSYTGSQETQYF
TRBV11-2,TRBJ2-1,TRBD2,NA,TGTGCCAGCAGCTTTAGCGGGAGTAATGAGCAGTTCTTC,CASSFSGSNEQFF
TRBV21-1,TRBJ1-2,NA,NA,TGTGCCAGCAGCAAATTGGTACAGGGATCTAACTATGGCTACACCTTC,CASSKLVQGSNYGYTF
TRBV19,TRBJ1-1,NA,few,TGTGCCAGTATTTCCGGGGTCGGGGGTGAAGCTTTCTTT,CASISGVGGEAFF
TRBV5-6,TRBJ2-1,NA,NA,TGTGCCAGCAGCTCCGGACTATGGCTCGGTTACAATGAGCAGTTCTTC,CASSSGLWLGYNEQFF
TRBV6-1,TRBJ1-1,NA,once,TGTGCCAGCACCCTAATGCCGAGCACTGAAGCTTTCTTT,CASTLMPSTEAFF
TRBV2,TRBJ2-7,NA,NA,TGTGCCAGCAGTGAAGCAAGCGGGCCCTACGAGCAGTACTTC,CASSEASGPYEQYF
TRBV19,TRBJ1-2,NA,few,TGTGCCAGTAGTATAGAAACGAGTCTGGGCAAACCCTATGGCTACACCTTC,CASSIETSLGKPYGYTF
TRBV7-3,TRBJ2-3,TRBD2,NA,TGTGCCAGCAGCCGACTAGCGGGGGGCCAAGATACACAGTATTTT,CASSRLAGGQDTQYF
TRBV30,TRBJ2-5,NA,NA,TGTGCCTGGAAAACCGGGAGATTAGAGAGAGAGACCCAGTACTTC,CAWKTGRLERETQYF
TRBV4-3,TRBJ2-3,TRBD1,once,TGCGCCAGCAGCCAAGAAGGGAACAGGGGGCTTGGAGATACGCAGTATTTT,CASSQEGNRGLGDTQYF
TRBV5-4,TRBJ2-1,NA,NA,TGTGCCAGCAGAGCTAGGGGGGGCCCTAACAATGAGCAGTTCTTC,CASRARGGPNNEQFF
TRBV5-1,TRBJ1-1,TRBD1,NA,TGCGCCAGCAGCTTGTTGACAGGGCGGAACACTGAAGCTTTCTTT,CASSLLTGRNTEAFF
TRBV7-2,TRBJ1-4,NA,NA,TGTGCCAGCAGCTTAGTGGGCGGGGTACAGGGAGGGGAACAACTGTTTTTT,CASSLVGGVQGGEQLFF
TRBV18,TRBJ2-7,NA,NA,TGTGCCAGCTCCCCGCACAGGGTAGTGAACGAGCAGTACTTC,CASSPHRVVNEQYF
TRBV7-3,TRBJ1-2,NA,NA,TGTGCCAGCAGCCCGTCGGACAGCCCCCGGCGCACCTTC,CASSPSDSPRRTF
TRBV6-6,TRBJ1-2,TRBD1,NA,TGTGCCAGCAGTTACTCGAGGACAGGCTATGGCTACACCTTC,CASSYSRTGYGYTF
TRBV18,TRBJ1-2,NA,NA,TGTGCCAGCTCAGAAGGGGAGGAGGCGTATGGCTACACCTTC,CASSEGEEAYGYTF
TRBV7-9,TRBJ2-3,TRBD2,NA,TGTTCCAGCAGCTCCTACGGACTAGCGGGGGTGACAGATACGCAGTATTTT,CSSSSYGLAGVTDTQYF
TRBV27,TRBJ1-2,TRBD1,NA,TGTGCCAGCAGTTTCGGGACAGCCTCGGACTATGGCTACACCTTC,CASSFGTASDYGYTF
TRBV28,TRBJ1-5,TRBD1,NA,TGTGCCAGCGTAAGAGGGGGCGCGGGCAATCAGCCCCAGCATTTT,CASVRGGAGNQPQHF
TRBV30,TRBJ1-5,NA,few,TGTGCCTGGAGTGCCGGCGGTGGACAGCCCCAGCATTTT,CAWSAGGGQPQHF
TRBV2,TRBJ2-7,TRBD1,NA,TGTGCCAGCAGTGAAGCTTTGGACAGGTTCTACGAGCAGTACTTC,CASSEALDRFYEQYF
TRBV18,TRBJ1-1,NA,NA,TGTGCCAGCTCACAACGAGGTCCGGGAGTAATGAACACTGAAGCTTTCTTT,CASSQRGPGVMNTEAFF
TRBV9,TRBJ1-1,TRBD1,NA,TGTGCCAGCAGTCTCAGGGGGTTCGGGAACACTGAAGCTTTCTTT,CASSLRGFGNTEAFF
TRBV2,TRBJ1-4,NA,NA,TGTGCCAGCAGTTACAGGGTGGGTGGTGAAAAACTGTTTTTT,CASSYRVGGEKLFF
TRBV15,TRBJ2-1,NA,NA,TGTGCCACCAGCAGAGACGTAGCGACTTACAATGAGCAGTTCTTC,CATSRDVATYNEQFF